These 3 T cell receptor beta chains originate from one sample sequenced in a study of blood T cell repertoires in COVID-19. TCRdb keeps only in-frame clones here, not all; method: immunoSEQ multiplex PCR. The data show 85,000 to 95,000 clones, approximately 85% seen once. Sequencing was carried out using peripheral blood. These receptors were collected from a human donor in a cohort sampled during active COVID-19.

The J gene is TRBJ2-2, the V gene TRBV9; 10 bases agree with TRBD2. Trimming took 0 bases from V and 3 from J; bases not matched to a gene: 5. Germline loops: CDR1 SGDLS, CDR2 YYNGEE. The CDR3 consists of 17 residues. The CDR3 is CASSVGAGGPYTGELFF. The CDR3 DNA sequence: TGTGCCAGCAGCGTAGGAGCGGGGGGGCCCTACACCGGGGAGCTGTTTTTT.

The rearrangement joins TRBV6-4 to TRBJ2-6; D not certain. V lost 6 bases and J lost 1, with 10 bases in between. The CDR3 is 15 residues long. Germline V lookup: CDR1 MRHNA, CDR2 SNTAGT. Here the CDR3 reads CASRQFNSGANVLTF. DNA for the CDR3: TGTGCCAGCAGACAGTTTAATTCTGGGGCCAACGTCCTGACTTTC.

This rearrangement joins TRBV3-1 (or the pseudogene TRBV3-2) to TRBJ2-3, with 10 bases lining up with TRBD2. This CDR3 region has 16 residues. CDR1 and CDR2 from the germline V gene are LGHDT and YNNKEL (reference sequence). The V gene end was trimmed by 4 bases and the J gene end by 1 base; junction bases not matched to a gene: 5. The CDR3 region is CASSLRTSGGTDTQYF. The CDR3 DNA follows: TGTGCCAGCAGCCTCAGGACTAGCGGTGGCACAGATACGCAGTATTTT.